This T cell receptor (beta chain) was sequenced for a study of sequential checkpoint blockade in melanoma. Study as a whole: After nivolumab or ipilimumab alone, around 20 patients had week-13 rebiopsies.

Concerning this clone: The antigen is unknown.

Study-level findings and limits: Rising tumor T-cell fraction and clonality meant about 30 times likelier benefit. Response in arm A was associated with pretreatment TIL clonality.

The method was immunoSEQ multiplex PCR; TCRdb's version includes in-frame clones alone and lacks a portion of them. This table has more than 30,000 clones, 32% appearing once. Germline V gives CDR1 MNHGY, CDR2 SAAAGT. The J segment lost 6 bases and the V segment lost 5 bases, leaving 11 bases of the junction unmatched. This CDR3 is 15 amino acids long. Treatment reported: randomized to nivolumab then ipilimumab (arm A) or the reverse (arm B). This clonotype was obtained from a human donor with melanoma. This sequence joins TRBV6-8 and TRBJ1-2, with 8 bases that match TRBD1. The starting material was tumor tissue (inferred from file names), obtained from a patient given nivolumab and ipilimumab in sequence. The CDR3 nucleotides read TGTGCCAGCAGTGACATGGGACAGGACGTGGATGGCTACACCTTC. Translating it yields CASSDMGQDVDGYTF.